The 19 T cell receptor beta chains below were found in one sample sequenced in a study of PD-1 blockade in mismatch repair-deficient tumors. Generated by immunoSEQ multiplex PCR, the TCRdb table keeps only in-frame clones and is missing some. The sample shows around 50,000 clones, over 65% of them seen only once. This specimen consisted of peripheral blood, obtained 4 weeks after starting pembrolizumab. The receptors were sampled from an adult with mismatch repair-deficient cancer.

The gene calls are TRBV11-1 and TRBJ2-7; TRBD2 agrees at 11 bases. The CDR3 is 14 residues long. Germline V gene lookup returns CDR1 SGHAT and CDR2 FQDESV (reference sequence). Trimming removed 5 bases from V and 2 bases from J; junction bases left unmatched: 2. The CDR3 is CASSSSGRAYEQYF. CDR3 coding DNA: TGTGCCAGCAGCAGTAGCGGGAGGGCCTACGAGCAGTACTTC.

The chain couples TRBV6-6 to TRBJ1-2, with D uncertain. Germline V gene lookup returns CDR1 MNHNY and CDR2 SVGAGI (reference sequence). This CDR3 region has 13 residues. V lost 5 bases and J lost 2, with 9 bases in between. CDR3 nucleotide sequence: TGTGCCAGCAGTGACACGGGAAACTATGGCTACACCTTC. This codes for CASSDTGNYGYTF.

V is TRBV5-1 and J is TRBJ2-6; either TRBD1 or TRBD2 may fit D (5 bases each). The CDR3 is 16 residues long. V lost 7 bases and J lost 0, with 14 bases in between. Germline CDR1 is SGHRS and CDR2 is YFSETQ. For the CDR3, the DNA is TGCGCCAGCCGCCGGGACGGCGACTCTGGGGCCAACGTCCTGACTTTC. Translating it yields CASRRDGDSGANVLTF. The complete variable domain, with remaining parts taken from reference TRBV5-1 and TRBJ2-6, reads KAGVTQTPRYLIKTRGQQVTLSCSPISGHRSVSWYQQTPGQGLQFLFEYFSETQRNKGNFPGRFSGRQFSNSRSEMNVSTLELGDSALYLCASRRDGDSGANVLTFGAGSRLTVL.

This clone was counted once. This chain joins TRBV6-5 and TRBJ1-2; 7 bases fit TRBD1. This CDR3 is built from 14 residues. From germline, CDR1 is MNHEY and CDR2 SVGAGI. V was clipped by 0 bases and J by 8 bases; unmatched bases: 6. The CDR3 sequence: CASSYSGGASGYTF. The CDR3 DNA follows: TGTGCCAGCAGTTACTCAGGGGGCGCGAGCGGCTACACCTTC.

The chain carries TRBV5-6 and TRBJ2-1, with 7 nucleotides matching TRBD2. This CDR3 has 14 amino acids. The V segment lost 3 bases and the J segment 9 bases; nucleotides outside the gene matches: 9. Germline CDR1 and CDR2: SGHDT and YYEEEE. The CDR3 sequence is CASSWGEGLTEQFF. The DNA of the CDR3 is TGTGCCAGCAGCTGGGGGGAGGGCCTTACTGAGCAGTTCTTC.

This chain's CDR3 is CASSSGQGGYTF. The CDR3 DNA reads as TGCGCCAGCAGCTCAGGACAGGGGGGCTACACCTTC. The V gene is TRBV5-1, the J gene TRBJ1-2; TRBD1 aligns across 9 bases. This CDR3 comprises 12 residues. Losses at the gene ends were 3 bases for V and 8 bases for J; bases not matched to a gene: 2. Germline V gene sequence: CDR1 SGHRS, CDR2 YFSETQ.

The chain links TRBV10-3 to TRBJ1-2; D not resolved. V lost 4 bases, J lost 1 base, and 7 bases lay in between. Germline V gene sequence: CDR1 ENHRY, CDR2 SYGVKD. This CDR3 has 13 amino acids. The CDR3 spells CAISGTGNYGYTF. The CDR3 bases are TGTGCCATCAGTGGGACTGGTAACTATGGCTACACCTTC.

The chain links TRBV4-2 to TRBJ2-3; 12 bases line up with TRBD2. V lost 5 bases, J lost 3 bases, and 6 bases stayed unmatched. Germline V gene data show CDR1 as LGHNA and CDR2 as YNFKEQ. CDR3 length: 16 residues. CDR3 DNA sequence: TGTGCCAGCAGCACGCGACTAGCGGGAGAGACAGATACGCAGTATTTT. It is translated as CASSTRLAGETDTQYF.

The chain combines TRBV7-9 with TRBJ1-5; unclear D gene. V gave up 3 bases and J gave up 7 bases, with 10 bases separating them. Germline lookup yields CDR1 SEHNR and CDR2 FQNEAQ (reference sequence). The length of the CDR3 is 13 residues. This CDR3 is CASSLQGGQPQHF. CDR3 bases: TGTGCCAGCAGCTTGCAAGGTGGACAGCCCCAGCATTTT. The full variable domain, rest sourced from reference TRBV7-9 and TRBJ1-5, is DTGVSQNPRHKITKRGQNVTFRCDPISEHNRLYWYRQTLGQGPEFLTYFQNEAQLEKSRLLSDRFSAERPKGSFSTLEIQRTEQGDSAMYLCASSLQGGQPQHFGDGTRLSIL.

The rearrangement links TRBV19 to TRBJ2-7, with D perhaps being TRBD1 or TRBD2 (5 bases each). Germline loops: CDR1 LNHDA, CDR2 SQIVND (reference sequence). Trimming took 4 bases from V and 4 from J, leaving 14 bases between them. CDR3 size: 14 residues. CDR3 protein: CASSRPGPEYEQYF. The DNA for the CDR3 is TGTGCCAGTAGTAGGCCGGGACCAGAGTACGAGCAGTACTTC.

DNA for the CDR3: TGCGCCAGCAGCCAAGACACTAGCATGTACAATGAGCAGTTCTTC. Translation gives CASSQDTSMYNEQFF. The chain has TRBV4-3 and TRBJ2-1; D perhaps matches TRBD2 (6 bases). The germline V gene has CDR1 LGHNA and CDR2 YSLEER. The V end was cut by 0 bases, the J end by 4 bases, with 10 bases between. The CDR3 consists of 15 residues.

V is TRBV10-2 and J is TRBJ1-6; 9 bases line up with TRBD1. The CDR3 is made up of 14 amino acids. After removal of 4 bases from V and 8 bases from J, the junction contained 3 bases not matched to a gene. CDR1 is WSHSY and CDR2 is SAAADI in the germline V gene. CDR3 nucleotide sequence: TGCGCCAGCAGTGGGGGACAGGGTTATTCACCCCTCCACTTT. Protein: CASSGGQGYSPLHF.

This clone is categorized as medium-sized. The chain recombines TRBV19 with TRBJ1-2, with D unresolved. V gave up 6 bases and J gave up 8 bases, with 7 bases separating them. CDR3 length equals 10 residues. Germline V gene sequence: CDR1 LNHDA, CDR2 SQIVND (reference sequence). CDR3 nucleotides: TGTGCCAGTAGAGGGAGGGGCTACACCTTC. Its protein is CASRGRGYTF.

The chain is built from TRBV11-2 and TRBJ2-7, with a possible D match to TRBD1 (6 bases). V was pared by 2 bases and J by 7 bases, with 12 bases between. The CDR3 has 13 amino acids. The germline V gene has CDR1 SGHAT and CDR2 FQNNGV. The CDR3 loop reads CASSLTGYGEQYF. The CDR3, as DNA: TGTGCCAGCAGCTTAACAGGGTACGGGGAGCAGTACTTC. Full variable domain (missing parts from reference TRBV11-2 and TRBJ2-7): EAGVAQSPRYKIIEKRQSVAFWCNPISGHATLYWYQQILGQGPKLLIQFQNNGVVDDSQLPKDRFSAERLKGVDSTLKIQPAKLEDSAVYLCASSLTGYGEQYFGPGTRLTVT.

The V and J genes are TRBV5-1 and TRBJ1-1, with 8 positions matching TRBD1. Germline V gene lookup returns CDR1 SGHRS and CDR2 YFSETQ. V lost 0 bases, J lost 5 bases, and 9 bases stayed unmatched. The length of the CDR3 is 16 residues. For the CDR3, the DNA is TGCGCCAGCAGCTTGGACGATCCAGGGGGCACGACTGAAGCTTTCTTT. This codes for CASSLDDPGGTTEAFF.

This chain connects TRBV5-4 to TRBJ2-1; 12 nucleotides align to TRBD2. The trim removed 6 bases at V and 6 bases at J, leaving 1 base unmatched. This CDR3 comprises 13 residues. Germline CDR1 reads SGHNT; CDR2 reads YYREEE (reference sequence). The CDR3 nucleotides read TGTGCCAGCACTAGCGGGAGGGCCAATGAGCAGTTCTTC. Protein sequence: CASTSGRANEQFF.

The chain recombines TRBV27 with TRBJ2-1; no reliable D call. This CDR3 has 17 amino acids. Trimming took off 0 bases at V and 1 base at J, with 13 bases between the two ends. Germline CDR1 reads MNHEY; CDR2 reads SMNVEV (reference sequence). The CDR3 DNA sequence: TGTGCCAGCAGTTTATCAGGATGGACGAGTTCCTACAATGAGCAGTTCTTC. This codes for CASSLSGWTSSYNEQFF.

The chain employs TRBV5-4 and TRBJ2-3; 9 nucleotides line up with TRBD1. The CDR3 is 15 amino acids. The V segment lost 3 bases and the J segment 5 bases; nucleotides outside the gene matches: 7. The germline CDR1 and CDR2 sequences are SGHNT and YYREEE (reference sequence). This chain's CDR3 is CASSSTGTGIDTQYF. The CDR3 nucleotides are TGTGCCAGCAGCTCGACCGGGACAGGGATAGATACGCAGTATTTT. Looking up the rest from reference TRBV5-4 and TRBJ2-3 gives the full variable domain: ETGVTQSPTHLIKTRGQQVTLRCSSQSGHNTVSWYQQALGQGPQFIFQYYREEENGRGNFPPRFSGLQFPNYSSELNVNALELDDSALYLCASSSTGTGIDTQYFGPGTRLTVL.

The chain joins TRBV28 to TRBJ2-1, with 9 bases identical to TRBD2. Trimming took 4 bases from V and 5 from J; bases not matched to a gene: 9. CDR1 MDHEN and CDR2 SYDVKM come from the germline V gene. This CDR3 spans 16 amino acids. CDR3 region: CASSSPGLAGHNEQFF. The CDR3 region has the DNA TGTGCCAGCAGTTCCCCGGGACTAGCTGGGCACAATGAGCAGTTCTTC.